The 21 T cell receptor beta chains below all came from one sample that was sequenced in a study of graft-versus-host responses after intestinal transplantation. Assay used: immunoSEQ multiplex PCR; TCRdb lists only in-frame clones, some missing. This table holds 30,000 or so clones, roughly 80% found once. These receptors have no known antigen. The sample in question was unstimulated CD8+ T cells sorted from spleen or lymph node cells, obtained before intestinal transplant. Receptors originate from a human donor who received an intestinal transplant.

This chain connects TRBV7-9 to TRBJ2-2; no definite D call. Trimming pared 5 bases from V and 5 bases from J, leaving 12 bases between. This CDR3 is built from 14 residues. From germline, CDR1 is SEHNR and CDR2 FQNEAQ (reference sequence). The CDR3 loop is CASSPPVRTGELFF. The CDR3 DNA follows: TGTGCCAGCAGCCCCCCGGTCCGGACCGGGGAGCTGTTTTTT.

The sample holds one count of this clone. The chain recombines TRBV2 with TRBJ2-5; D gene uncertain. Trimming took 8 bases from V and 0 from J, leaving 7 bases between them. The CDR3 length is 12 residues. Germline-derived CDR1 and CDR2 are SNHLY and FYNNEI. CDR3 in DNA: TGTGCCAGCGTTCGTAACCAAGAGACCCAGTACTTC. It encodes CASVRNQETQYF.

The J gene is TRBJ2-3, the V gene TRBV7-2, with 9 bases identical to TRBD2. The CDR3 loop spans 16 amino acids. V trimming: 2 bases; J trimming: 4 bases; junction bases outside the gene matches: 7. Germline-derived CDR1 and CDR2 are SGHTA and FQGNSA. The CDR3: CASSLILAGLSDTQYF. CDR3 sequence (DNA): TGTGCCAGCAGCTTAATTCTAGCGGGATTGTCAGATACGCAGTATTTT.

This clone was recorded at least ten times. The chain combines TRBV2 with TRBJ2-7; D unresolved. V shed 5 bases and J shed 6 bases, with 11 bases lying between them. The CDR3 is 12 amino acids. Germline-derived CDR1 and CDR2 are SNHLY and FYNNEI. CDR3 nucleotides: TGTGCCAGCAGTAGCTGGGCGTCCGAGCAGTACTTC. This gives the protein CASSSWASEQYF.

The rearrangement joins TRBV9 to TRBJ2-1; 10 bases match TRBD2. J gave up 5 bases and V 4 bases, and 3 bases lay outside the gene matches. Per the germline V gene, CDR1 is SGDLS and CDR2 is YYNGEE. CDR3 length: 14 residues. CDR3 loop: CASSPGTSDNEQFF. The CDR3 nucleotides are TGTGCCAGCAGCCCCGGGACTAGCGACAATGAGCAGTTCTTC.

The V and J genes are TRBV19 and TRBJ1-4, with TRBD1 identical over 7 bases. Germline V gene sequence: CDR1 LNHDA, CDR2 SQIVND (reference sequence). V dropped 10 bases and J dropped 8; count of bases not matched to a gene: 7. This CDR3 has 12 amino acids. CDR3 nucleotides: TGTGCCACAAGACAGGGAACAGAAAAACTGTTTTTT. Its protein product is CATRQGTEKLFF.

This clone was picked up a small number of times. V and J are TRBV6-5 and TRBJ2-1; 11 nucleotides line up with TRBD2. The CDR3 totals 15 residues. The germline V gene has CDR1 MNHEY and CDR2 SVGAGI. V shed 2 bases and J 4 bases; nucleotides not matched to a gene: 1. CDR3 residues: CASSYTSGRYNEQFF. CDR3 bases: TGTGCCAGCAGTTACACTAGCGGGAGATACAATGAGCAGTTCTTC.

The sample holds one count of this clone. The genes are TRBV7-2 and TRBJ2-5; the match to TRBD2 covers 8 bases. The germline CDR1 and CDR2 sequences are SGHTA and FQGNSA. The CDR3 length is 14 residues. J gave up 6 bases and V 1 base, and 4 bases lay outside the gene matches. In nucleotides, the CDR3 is TGTGCCAGCAGCTTAGGGACTAGCCCCCAGACCCAGTACTTC. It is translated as CASSLGTSPQTQYF.

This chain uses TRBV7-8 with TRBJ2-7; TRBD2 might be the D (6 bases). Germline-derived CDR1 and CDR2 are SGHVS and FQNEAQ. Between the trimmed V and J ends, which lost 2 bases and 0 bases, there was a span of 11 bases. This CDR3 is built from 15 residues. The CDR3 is CASSLLASSSYEQYF. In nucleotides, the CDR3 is TGTGCCAGCAGCTTACTAGCGTCGAGCTCCTACGAGCAGTACTTC.

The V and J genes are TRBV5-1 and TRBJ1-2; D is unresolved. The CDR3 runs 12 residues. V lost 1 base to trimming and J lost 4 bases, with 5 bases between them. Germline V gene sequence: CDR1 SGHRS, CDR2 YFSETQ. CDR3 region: CASSLYFYGYTF. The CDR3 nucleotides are TGCGCCAGCAGCTTGTACTTCTATGGCTACACCTTC.

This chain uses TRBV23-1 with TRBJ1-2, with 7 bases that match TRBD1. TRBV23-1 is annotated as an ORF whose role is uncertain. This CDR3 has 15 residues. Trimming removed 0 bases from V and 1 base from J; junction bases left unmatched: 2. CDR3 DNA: TGCGCCAGCAGTCAATCTAACAGGGGTAACTATGGCTACACCTTC. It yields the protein CASSQSNRGNYGYTF.

Written as DNA, the CDR3 is TGTGCCAGCAGTGGTAGCCAAAGATATAGCAATCAGCCCCAGCATTTT. As protein: CASSGSQRYSNQPQHF. The chain uses TRBV6-1 and TRBJ1-5, with D unresolved. The V gene lost 4 bases and the J gene lost 0 bases, with 13 bases spanning the gap. The germline V gene has CDR1 MNHNS and CDR2 SASEGT. This CDR3 has 16 amino acids.

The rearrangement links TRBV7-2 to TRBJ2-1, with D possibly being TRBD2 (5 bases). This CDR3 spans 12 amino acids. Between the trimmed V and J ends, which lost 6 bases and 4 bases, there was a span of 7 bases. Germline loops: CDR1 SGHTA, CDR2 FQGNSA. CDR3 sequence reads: CASSAGYNEQFF. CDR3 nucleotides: TGTGCCAGCAGTGCGGGTTACAATGAGCAGTTCTTC.

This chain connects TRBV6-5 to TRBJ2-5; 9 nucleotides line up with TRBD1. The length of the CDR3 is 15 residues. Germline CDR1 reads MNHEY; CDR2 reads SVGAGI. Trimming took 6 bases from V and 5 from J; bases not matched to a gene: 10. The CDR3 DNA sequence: TGTGCCAGCAGGATGTGGAGGACAGGGGTGGAGACCCAGTACTTC. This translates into CASRMWRTGVETQYF.

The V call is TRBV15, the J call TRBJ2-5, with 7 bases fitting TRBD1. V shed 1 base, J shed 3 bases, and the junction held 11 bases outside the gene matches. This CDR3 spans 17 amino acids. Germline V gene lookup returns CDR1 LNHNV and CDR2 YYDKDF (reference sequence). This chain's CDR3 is CATSRGHPDREKETQYF. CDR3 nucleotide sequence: TGTGCCACCAGCAGAGGACACCCTGACAGGGAGAAAGAGACCCAGTACTTC.

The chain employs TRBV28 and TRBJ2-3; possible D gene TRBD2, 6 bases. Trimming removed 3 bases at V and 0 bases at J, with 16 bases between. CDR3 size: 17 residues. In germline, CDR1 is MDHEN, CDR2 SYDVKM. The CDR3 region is CASSFPPSGLSTDTQYF. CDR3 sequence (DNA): TGTGCCAGCAGTTTTCCACCCAGCGGGCTTAGCACAGATACGCAGTATTTT.

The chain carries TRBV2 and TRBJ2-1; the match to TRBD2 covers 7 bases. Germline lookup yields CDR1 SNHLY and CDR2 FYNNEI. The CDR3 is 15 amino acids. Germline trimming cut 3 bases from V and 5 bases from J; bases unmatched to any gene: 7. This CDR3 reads CASSDWGGAHNEQFF. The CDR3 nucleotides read TGTGCCAGCAGTGACTGGGGGGGTGCCCACAATGAGCAGTTCTTC.

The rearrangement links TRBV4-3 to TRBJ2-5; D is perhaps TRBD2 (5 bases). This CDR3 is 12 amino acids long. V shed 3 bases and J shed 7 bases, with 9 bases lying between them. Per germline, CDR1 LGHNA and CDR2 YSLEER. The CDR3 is CASSQGVGTQYF. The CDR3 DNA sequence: TGCGCCAGCAGCCAGGGAGTCGGGACCCAGTACTTC.

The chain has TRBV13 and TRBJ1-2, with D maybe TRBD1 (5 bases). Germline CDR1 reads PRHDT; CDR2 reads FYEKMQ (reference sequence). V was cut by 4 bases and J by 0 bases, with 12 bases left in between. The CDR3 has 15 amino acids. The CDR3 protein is CASSSLGPSNYGYTF. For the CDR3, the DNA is TGTGCCAGCAGCTCGCTGGGGCCATCTAACTATGGCTACACCTTC.

The CDR3 sequence: CARHPRSNYNEQFF. CDR3 coding DNA: TGTGCCAGACATCCCCGAAGCAACTACAATGAGCAGTTCTTC. This rearrangement joins TRBV7-5 to TRBJ2-1; the table assigns TRBD2, which was not confirmed against the DNA. TRBV7-5 is marked as a pseudogene. This CDR3 contains 14 residues.

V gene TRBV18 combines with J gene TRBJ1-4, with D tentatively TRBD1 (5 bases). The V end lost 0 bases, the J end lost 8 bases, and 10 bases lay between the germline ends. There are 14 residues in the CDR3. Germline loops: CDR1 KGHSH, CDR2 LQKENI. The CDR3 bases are TGTGCCAGCTCACCACCGGGGGGGGACGAAAAACTGTTTTTT. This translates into CASSPPGGDEKLFF.